The text below deals with one TCR beta chain. V was cut by 5 bases and J by 4 bases, with 15 bases left in between. The CDR3 totals 15 residues. The V gene's germline CDR1 is SGHTA and CDR2 FQGNSA. These data come from a study of radiotherapy plus CTLA-4 blockade in lung cancer. Repertoires were generated with immunoSEQ multiplex PCR, while TCRdb's copy carries only in-frame clones and drops some. Of roughly 80,000 clones in the sample, around 79% were seen once. Material: peripheral blood, obtained from a patient treated with radiotherapy plus ipilimumab. This chain links TRBV7-2 with TRBJ2-1, with a tentative D call TRBD2 (6 bases). This clonotype originated in a human donor with non-small cell lung cancer who had a partial response to radiotherapy plus ipilimumab. Some clones in this sample may be carry-over from other donors' samples. CDR3 in amino acids: CASSPARESYNEQFF. Written as DNA, the CDR3 is TGTGCCAGCAGCCCAGCGCGGGAATCATACAATGAGCAGTTCTTC.